Below are 8 T cell receptor beta chains sequenced from a single sample in a study of shared clonotypes between healthy human individuals. Method: immunoSEQ multiplex PCR; TCRdb's copy keeps in-frame clones and lacks some. The sample carries 2 million to 2.5 million clones, 85% to 95% recorded once. The sample consisted of naive CD4+ T cells from PBMCs. Subset denoted: CD45RA+ positively selected. The source of these receptors is a man between 18 and 35 years old in good health. Some clones in this sample may be carry-over from other donors' samples.

The chain recombines TRBV19 with TRBJ2-2, with D possibly TRBD1 on 6 matching bases. V lost 9 bases and J lost 4, with 15 bases in between. Per germline, CDR1 LNHDA and CDR2 SQIVND (reference sequence). The CDR3 runs to 14 residues. The CDR3 nucleotides are TGTGCCAGCTTAGGTCAGGGGCGCACCGGGGAGCTGTTTTTT. This gives the protein CASLGQGRTGELFF. Based on the CDR3 plus reference TRBV19 and TRBJ2-2, the full variable domain is DGGITQSPKYLFRKEGQNVTLSCEQNLNHDAMYWYRQDPGQGLRLIYYSQIVNDFQKGDIAEGYSVSREKKESFPLTVTSAQKNPTAFYLCASLGQGRTGELFFGEGSRLTVL.

The V gene is TRBV5-4, the J gene TRBJ2-5; 9 bases fit TRBD1. The CDR3 loop spans 13 amino acids. CDR1 is SGHNT and CDR2 is YYREEE in the germline V gene (reference sequence). V lost 4 bases and J lost 5; bases outside the gene matches: 3. The DNA of the CDR3 is TGTGCCAGCAGCCCGGACAGGGGCGAGACCCAGTACTTC. This translates into CASSPDRGETQYF. The full variable domain, in which reference TRBV5-4 and TRBJ2-5 provide the parts outside the CDR3, is ETGVTQSPTHLIKTRGQQVTLRCSSQSGHNTVSWYQQALGQGPQFIFQYYREEENGRGNFPPRFSGLQFPNYSSELNVNALELDDSALYLCASSPDRGETQYFGPGTRLLVL.

CDR3 protein: CASSEPGGRETQYF. The DNA of the CDR3 is TGCGCCAGCAGCGAACCCGGGGGGCGGGAGACCCAGTACTTC. The chain employs TRBV5-1 and TRBJ2-5; tentative D call: TRBD2 (7 bases). V gave up 4 bases and J gave up 5 bases, with 15 bases separating them. Germline V CDR1 and CDR2: SGHRS, YFSETQ. The CDR3 is 14 residues long.

This clone was recorded once. This chain links TRBV5-1 with TRBJ2-1; 13 positions agree with TRBD2. From germline, CDR1 is SGHRS and CDR2 YFSETQ. J gave up 1 base and V 3 bases, and 4 bases lay outside the gene matches. The CDR3 length is 17 residues. The CDR3 nucleotides read TGCGCCAGCAGCTGGGGACTAGCGGGGACATCCTACAATGAGCAGTTCTTC. The encoded protein is CASSWGLAGTSYNEQFF.

The rearrangement links TRBV6-1 to TRBJ1-1, with a weak D call TRBD1 (5 bases). Deletions cut 3 bases from V and 1 base from J, with 21 bases between. CDR1 is MNHNS and CDR2 is SASEGT in the germline V gene. The CDR3 extends over 18 amino acids. CDR3 protein: CASSDGRSGAGRNTEAFF. The DNA for the CDR3 is TGTGCCAGCAGTGATGGTAGATCTGGTGCGGGACGGAACACTGAAGCTTTCTTT.

This clone was counted only a few times. The sample has other DNA sequences that encode this CDR3 too. The V call is TRBV11-3, the J call TRBJ2-5; D unresolved. This CDR3 region has 12 residues. V lost 1 base and J lost 2, with 2 bases in between. Per germline, CDR1 SGHNT and CDR2 YENEEA. This chain's CDR3 is CASSLGQETQYF. The CDR3 DNA sequence: TGTGCCAGCAGCTTAGGACAAGAGACCCAGTACTTC. Variable domain in full (rest from reference TRBV11-3 and TRBJ2-5): EAGVVQSPRYKIIEKKQPVAFWCNPISGHNTLYWYLQNLGQGPELLIRYENEEAVDDSQLPKDRFSAERLKGVDSTLKIQPAELGDSAVYLCASSLGQETQYFGPGTRLLVL.

This chain uses TRBV27 with TRBJ2-1, with 15 bases identical to TRBD2. CDR3 length: 15 amino acids. J was trimmed by 6 bases and V by 5 bases; bases with no gene match: 2. The germline V gene encodes CDR1 MNHEY and CDR2 SMNVEV (reference sequence). The DNA of the CDR3 is TGTGCCAGCAGTGCGGGACTAGCGGGAGGCAATGAGCAGTTCTTC. It codes for CASSAGLAGGNEQFF.

In DNA, the CDR3 is TGTGCCAGCAGATCCTCGTTACTAAACAAGTGGCCCCAGCATTTT. Translation: CASRSSLLNKWPQHF. This chain joins TRBV28 and TRBJ1-5; D not resolved. The CDR3 consists of 15 residues. The germline V gene has CDR1 MDHEN and CDR2 SYDVKM. V was cut by 6 bases and J by 9 bases, with 21 bases left in between.